This TCR beta chain was documented in a study of molecular identifiers for immune sequencing clone quantification. Study overall: Four of five RNA aliquots from around 20,000 or 100,000 naive CD8 T cells were sequenced.

V was cut by 2 bases and J by 0 bases, with 5 bases left in between. The CDR3 is 14 amino acids. Germline V gene data show CDR1 as MNHEY and CDR2 as SMNVEV (reference sequence). TCRdb fed the PCR reads into MiXCR, producing one record per CDR3 protein. The sample records approximately 500,000 distinct CDR3 sequences, around 21% being singletons. This clonotype was seen at least ten times. Sequenced input: naive CD8+ T cells from blood, with Jurkat cell RNA spiked in. Subset given: FACS-sorted CD8+CD4-CCR7+CD45RA+ naive T cells. The chain joins TRBV27 to TRBJ1-3, with no clear D. This sequence was found in a human donor in good health. Some libraries in this study had Jurkat cell RNA spiked in. The CDR3 sequence is CASSLRGSGNTIYF. The CDR3, as DNA: TGTGCCAGCAGTTTACGTGGCTCTGGAAACACCATATATTTT.